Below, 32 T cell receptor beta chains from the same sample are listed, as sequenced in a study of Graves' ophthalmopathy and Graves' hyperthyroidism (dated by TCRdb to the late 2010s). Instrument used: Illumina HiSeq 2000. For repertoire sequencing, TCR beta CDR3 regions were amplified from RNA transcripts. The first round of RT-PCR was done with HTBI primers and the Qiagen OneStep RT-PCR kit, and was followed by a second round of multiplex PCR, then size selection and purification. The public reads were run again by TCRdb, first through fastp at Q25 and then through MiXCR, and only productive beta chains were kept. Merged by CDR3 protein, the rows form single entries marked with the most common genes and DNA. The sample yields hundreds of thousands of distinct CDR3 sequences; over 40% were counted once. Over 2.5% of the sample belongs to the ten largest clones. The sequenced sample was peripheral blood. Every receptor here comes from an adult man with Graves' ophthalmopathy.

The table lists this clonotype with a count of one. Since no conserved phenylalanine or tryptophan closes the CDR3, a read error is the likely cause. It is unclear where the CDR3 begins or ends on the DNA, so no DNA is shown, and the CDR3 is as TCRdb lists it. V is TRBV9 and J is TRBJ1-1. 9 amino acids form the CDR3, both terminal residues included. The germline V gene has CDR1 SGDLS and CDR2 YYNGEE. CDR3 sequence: CASSVGIGV.

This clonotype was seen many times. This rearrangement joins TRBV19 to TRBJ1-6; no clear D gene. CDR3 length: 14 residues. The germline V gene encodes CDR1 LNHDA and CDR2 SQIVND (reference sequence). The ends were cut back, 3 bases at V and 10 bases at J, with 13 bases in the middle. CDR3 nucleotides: TGTGCCAGTAGTATCGGTTTGGGAAACTCACCCCTCCACTTT. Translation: CASSIGLGNSPLHF.

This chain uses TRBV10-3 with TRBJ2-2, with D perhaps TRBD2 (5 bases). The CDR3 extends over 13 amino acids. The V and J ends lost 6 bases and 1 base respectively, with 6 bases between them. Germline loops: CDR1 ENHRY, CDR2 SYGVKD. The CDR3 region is CAIRSGNTGELFF. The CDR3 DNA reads TGTGCCATCAGAAGCGGGAACACCGGGGAGCTGTTTTTT.

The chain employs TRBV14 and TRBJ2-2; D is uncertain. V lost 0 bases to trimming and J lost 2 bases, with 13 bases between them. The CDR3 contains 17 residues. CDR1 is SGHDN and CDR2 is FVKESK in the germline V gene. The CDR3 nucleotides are TGTGCCAGCAGCCAAGAATTACTCGTGTTAAACACCGGGGAGCTGTTTTTT. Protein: CASSQELLVLNTGELFF.

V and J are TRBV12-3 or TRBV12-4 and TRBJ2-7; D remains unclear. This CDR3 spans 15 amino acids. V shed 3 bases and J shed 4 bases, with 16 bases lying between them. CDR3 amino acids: CASSFLETSRYEQYF. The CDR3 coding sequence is TGTGCCAGCAGTTTCCTCGAGACCAGCCGTTACGAGCAGTACTTC.

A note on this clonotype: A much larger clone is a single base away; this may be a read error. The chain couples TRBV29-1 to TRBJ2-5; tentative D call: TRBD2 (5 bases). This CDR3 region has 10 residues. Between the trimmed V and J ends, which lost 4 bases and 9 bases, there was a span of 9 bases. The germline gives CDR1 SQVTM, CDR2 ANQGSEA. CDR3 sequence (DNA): TGCAGCGTTGTTAAGGAGGCCCAGTACTTC. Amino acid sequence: CSVVKEAQYF.

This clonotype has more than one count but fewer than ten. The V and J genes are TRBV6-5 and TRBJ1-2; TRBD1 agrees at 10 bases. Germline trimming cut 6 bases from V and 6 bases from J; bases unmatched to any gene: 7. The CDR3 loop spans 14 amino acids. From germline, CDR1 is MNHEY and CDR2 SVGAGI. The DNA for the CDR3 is TGTGCCAGCAGGCGGGGACAGGGGAGAAATGGCTACACCTTC. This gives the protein CASRRGQGRNGYTF.

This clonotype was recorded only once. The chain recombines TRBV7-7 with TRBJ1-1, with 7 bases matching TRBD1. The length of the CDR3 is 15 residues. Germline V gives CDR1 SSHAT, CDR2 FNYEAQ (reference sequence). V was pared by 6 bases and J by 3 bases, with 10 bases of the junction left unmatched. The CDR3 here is CASSEGDSLHTEAFF. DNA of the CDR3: TGTGCCAGCAGTGAGGGGGACAGCCTCCACACTGAAGCTTTCTTT.

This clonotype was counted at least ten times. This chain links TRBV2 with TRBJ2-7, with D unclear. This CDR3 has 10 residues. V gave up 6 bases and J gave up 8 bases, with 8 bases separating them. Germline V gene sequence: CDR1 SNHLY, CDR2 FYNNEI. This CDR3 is CASRGLQQYF. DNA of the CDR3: TGTGCCAGCAGGGGTCTACAGCAGTACTTC.

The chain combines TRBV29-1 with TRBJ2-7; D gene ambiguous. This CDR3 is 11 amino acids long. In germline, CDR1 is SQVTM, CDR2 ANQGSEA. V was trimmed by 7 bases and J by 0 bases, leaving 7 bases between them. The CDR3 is CSARISYEQYF. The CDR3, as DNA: TGCAGCGCTCGGATCTCCTACGAGCAGTACTTC.

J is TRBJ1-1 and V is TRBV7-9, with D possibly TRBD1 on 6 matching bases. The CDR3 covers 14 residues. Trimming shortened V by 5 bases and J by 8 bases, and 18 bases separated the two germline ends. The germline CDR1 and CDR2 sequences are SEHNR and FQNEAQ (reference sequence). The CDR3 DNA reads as TGTGCCAGCAGCCCCTCTGGGGGGCGGATCGAAGCTTTCTTT. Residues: CASSPSGGRIEAFF.

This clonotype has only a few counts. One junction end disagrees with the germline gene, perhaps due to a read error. The CDR3 bases are TGTGCCAGCAGTTACTCGAGACCAGGGTACACTGAAGCTTTCTTT. This sequence encodes CASSYSRPGYTEAFF. The chain uses TRBV10-3 and TRBJ1-1; maybe TRBD1 (5 bases). This CDR3 is 15 amino acids long. From germline, CDR1 is ENHRY and CDR2 SYGVKD.

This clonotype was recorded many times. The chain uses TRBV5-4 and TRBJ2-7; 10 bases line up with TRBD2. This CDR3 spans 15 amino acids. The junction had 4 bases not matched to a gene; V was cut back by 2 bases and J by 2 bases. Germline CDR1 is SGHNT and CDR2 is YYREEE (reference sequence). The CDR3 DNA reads TGTGCCAGCAGCTTAGCGGGAGGGAGACCCTACGAGCAGTACTTC. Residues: CASSLAGGRPYEQYF.

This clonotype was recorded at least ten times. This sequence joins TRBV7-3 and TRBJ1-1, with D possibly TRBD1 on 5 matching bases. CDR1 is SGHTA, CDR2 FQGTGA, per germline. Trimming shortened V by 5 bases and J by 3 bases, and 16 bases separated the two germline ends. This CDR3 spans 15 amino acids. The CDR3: CASSPQAREDTEAFF. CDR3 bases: TGTGCCAGCAGCCCCCAAGCCAGGGAGGACACTGAAGCTTTCTTT.

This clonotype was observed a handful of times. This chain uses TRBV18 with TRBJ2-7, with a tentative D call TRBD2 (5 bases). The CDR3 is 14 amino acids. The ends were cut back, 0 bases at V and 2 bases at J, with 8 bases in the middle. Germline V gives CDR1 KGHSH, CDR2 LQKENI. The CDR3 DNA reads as TGTGCCAGCTCACCACCGCGAGGGACCTACGAGCAGTACTTC. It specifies CASSPPRGTYEQYF.

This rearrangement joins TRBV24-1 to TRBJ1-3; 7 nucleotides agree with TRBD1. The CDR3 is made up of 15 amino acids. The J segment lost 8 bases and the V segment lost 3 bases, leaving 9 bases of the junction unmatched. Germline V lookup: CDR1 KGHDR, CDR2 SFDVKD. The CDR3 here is CATSDPQGFGYTIYF. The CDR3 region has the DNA TGTGCCACCAGTGATCCACAGGGGTTCGGCTACACCATATATTTT.

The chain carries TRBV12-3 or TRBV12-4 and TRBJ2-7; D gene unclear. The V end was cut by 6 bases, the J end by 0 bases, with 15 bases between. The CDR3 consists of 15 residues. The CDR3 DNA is TGTGCCAGCAGCCACGGGCCTCAAAGCTCCTACGAGCAGTACTTC. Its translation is CASSHGPQSSYEQYF.

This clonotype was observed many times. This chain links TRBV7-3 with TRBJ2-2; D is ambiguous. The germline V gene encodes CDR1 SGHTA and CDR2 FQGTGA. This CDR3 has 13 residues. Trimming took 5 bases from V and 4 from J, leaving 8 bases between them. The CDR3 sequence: CASSPQVTGELFF. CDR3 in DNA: TGTGCCAGCAGCCCTCAGGTCACCGGGGAGCTGTTTTTT.

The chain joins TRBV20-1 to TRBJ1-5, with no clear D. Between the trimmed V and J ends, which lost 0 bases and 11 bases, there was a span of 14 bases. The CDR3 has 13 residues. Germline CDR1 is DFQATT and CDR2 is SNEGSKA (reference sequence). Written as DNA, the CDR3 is TGCAGTGCTAGAGATCGGAGTTGGGAGACCCAGCATTTT. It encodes CSARDRSWETQHF.

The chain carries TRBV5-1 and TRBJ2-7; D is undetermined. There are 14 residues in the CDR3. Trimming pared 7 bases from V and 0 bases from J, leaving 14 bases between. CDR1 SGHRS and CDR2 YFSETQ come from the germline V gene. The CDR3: CASAPMDSSYEQYF. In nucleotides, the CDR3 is TGCGCCAGCGCCCCTATGGATAGCTCCTACGAGCAGTACTTC.

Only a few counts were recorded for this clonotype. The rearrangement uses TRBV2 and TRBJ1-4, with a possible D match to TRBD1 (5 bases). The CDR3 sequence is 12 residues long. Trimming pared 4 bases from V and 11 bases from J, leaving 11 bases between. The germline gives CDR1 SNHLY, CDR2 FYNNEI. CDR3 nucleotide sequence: TGTGCCAGCAGTGTGGACGGGGGGAAACTGTTTTTT. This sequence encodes CASSVDGGKLFF.

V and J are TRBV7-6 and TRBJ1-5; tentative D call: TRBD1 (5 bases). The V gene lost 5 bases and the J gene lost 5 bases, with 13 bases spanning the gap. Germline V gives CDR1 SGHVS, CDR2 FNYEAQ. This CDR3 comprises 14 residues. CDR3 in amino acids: CASSVRSGDQPQHF. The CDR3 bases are TGTGCCAGCAGCGTCAGGTCGGGGGATCAGCCCCAGCATTTT.

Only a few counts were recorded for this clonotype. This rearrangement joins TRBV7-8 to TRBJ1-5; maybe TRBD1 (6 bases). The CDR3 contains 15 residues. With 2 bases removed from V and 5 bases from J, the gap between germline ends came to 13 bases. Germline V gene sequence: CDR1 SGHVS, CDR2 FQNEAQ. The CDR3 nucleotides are TGTGCCAGCAGCTTAATAGGCCCAGGGGATCAGCCCCAGCATTTT. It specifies CASSLIGPGDQPQHF.

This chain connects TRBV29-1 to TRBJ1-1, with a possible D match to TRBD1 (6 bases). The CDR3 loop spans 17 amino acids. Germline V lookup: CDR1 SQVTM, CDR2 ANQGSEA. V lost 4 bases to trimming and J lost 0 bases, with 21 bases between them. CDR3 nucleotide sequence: TGCAGCGTTGCCCGGACAGACTTGGGGATGATGAACACTGAAGCTTTCTTT. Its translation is CSVARTDLGMMNTEAFF.

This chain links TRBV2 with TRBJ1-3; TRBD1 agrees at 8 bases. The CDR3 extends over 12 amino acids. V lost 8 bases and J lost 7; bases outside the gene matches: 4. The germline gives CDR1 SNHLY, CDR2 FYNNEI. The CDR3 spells CASATGGNTIYF. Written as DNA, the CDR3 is TGTGCCAGCGCCACAGGGGGGAACACCATATATTTT.

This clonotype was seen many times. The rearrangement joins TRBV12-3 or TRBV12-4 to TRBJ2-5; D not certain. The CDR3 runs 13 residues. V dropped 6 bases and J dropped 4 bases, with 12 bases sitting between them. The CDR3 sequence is CASSNRARETQYF. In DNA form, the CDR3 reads TGTGCCAGCAGCAATAGGGCGAGAGAGACCCAGTACTTC.

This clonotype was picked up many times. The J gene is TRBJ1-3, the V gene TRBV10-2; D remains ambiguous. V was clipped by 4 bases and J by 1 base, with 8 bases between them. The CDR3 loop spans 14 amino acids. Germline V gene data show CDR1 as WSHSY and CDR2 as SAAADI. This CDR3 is CASSVEDSGNTIYF. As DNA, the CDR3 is TGCGCCAGCAGTGTTGAGGATTCTGGAAACACCATATATTTT.

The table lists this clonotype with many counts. CDR3 sequence: CASRKTGENSPLHF. In DNA, the CDR3 is TGTGCCAGCAGGAAGACAGGGGAGAATTCACCCCTCCACTTT. The chain links TRBV2 to TRBJ1-6, with 8 bases identical to TRBD1. After removal of 6 bases from V and 7 bases from J, the junction contained 5 bases not matched to a gene. The CDR3 loop spans 14 amino acids. Germline V CDR1 and CDR2: SNHLY, FYNNEI.

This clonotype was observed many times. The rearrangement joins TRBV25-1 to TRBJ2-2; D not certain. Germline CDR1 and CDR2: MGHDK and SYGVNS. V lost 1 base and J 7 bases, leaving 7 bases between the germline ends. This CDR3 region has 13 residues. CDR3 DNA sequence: TGTGCCAGCAGTGAATGGAGAGGCGGGGAGCTGTTTTTT. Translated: CASSEWRGGELFF.

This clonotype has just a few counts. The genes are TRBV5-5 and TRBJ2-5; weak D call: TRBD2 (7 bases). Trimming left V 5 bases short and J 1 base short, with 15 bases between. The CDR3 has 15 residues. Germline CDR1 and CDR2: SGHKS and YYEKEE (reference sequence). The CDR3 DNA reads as TGTGCCAGCAGGGAAAAGGGGGGGCGCCAAGAGACCCAGTACTTC. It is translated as CASREKGGRQETQYF. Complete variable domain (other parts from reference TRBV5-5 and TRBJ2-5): DAGVTQSPTHLIKTRGQQVTLRCSPISGHKSVSWYQQVLGQGPQFIFQYYEKEERGRGNFPDRFSARQFPNYSSELNVNALLLGDSALYLCASREKGGRQETQYFGPGTRLLVL.

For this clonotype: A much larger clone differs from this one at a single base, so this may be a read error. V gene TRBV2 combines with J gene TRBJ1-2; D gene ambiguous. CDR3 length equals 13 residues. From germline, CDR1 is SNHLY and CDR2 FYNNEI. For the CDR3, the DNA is TGTGACAGCAGTGAGTTTGGGAACTATGGCTACACCTTC. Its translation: CDSSEFGNYGYTF. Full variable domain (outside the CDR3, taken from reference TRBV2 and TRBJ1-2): EPEVTQTPSHQVTQMGQEVILRCVPISNHLYFYWYRQILGQKVEFLVSFYNNEISEKSEIFDDQFSVERPDGSNFTLKIRSTKLEDSAMYFCDSSEFGNYGYTFGSGTRLTVV.

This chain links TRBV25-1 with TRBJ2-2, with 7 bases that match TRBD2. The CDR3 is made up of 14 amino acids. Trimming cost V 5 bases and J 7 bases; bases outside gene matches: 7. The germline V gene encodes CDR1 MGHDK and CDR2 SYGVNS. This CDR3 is CASSLSGTIGELFF. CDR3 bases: TGTGCCAGCAGTTTAAGCGGGACCATCGGGGAGCTGTTTTTT. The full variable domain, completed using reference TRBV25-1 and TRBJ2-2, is EADIYQTPRYLVIGTGKKITLECSQTMGHDKMYWYQQDPGMELHLIHYSYGVNSTEKGDLSSESTVSRIRTEHFPLTLESARPSHTSQYLCASSLSGTIGELFFGEGSRLTVL.